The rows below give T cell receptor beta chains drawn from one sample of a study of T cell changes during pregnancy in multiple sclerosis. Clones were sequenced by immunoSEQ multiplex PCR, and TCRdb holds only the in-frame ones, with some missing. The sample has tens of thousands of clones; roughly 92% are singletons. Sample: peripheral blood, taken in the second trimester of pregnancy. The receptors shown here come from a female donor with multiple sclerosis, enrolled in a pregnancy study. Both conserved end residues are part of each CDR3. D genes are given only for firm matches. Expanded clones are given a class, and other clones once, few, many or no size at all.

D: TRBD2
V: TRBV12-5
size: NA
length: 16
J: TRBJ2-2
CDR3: CASGSVAGGNTGELFF
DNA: TGTGCTAGTGGTTCAGTAGCGGGGGGGAACACCGGGGAGCTGTTTTTT

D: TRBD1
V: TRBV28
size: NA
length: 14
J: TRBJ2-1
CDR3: CASSYRDRVPEQFF
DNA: TGTGCCAGCAGTTACCGGGACAGGGTCCCTGAGCAGTTCTTC

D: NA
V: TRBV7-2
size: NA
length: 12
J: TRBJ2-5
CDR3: CASSLVRETQYF
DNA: TGTGCCAGCAGCTTAGTTCGGGAGACCCAGTACTTC

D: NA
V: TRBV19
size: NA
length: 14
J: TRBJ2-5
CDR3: CASSARVTQETQYF
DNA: TGTGCCAGTAGTGCTCGGGTAACCCAAGAGACCCAGTACTTC

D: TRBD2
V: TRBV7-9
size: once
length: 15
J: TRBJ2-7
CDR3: CASSSQTSYSYEQYF
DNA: TGTGCCAGCAGCTCACAGACTAGCTACTCCTACGAGCAGTACTTC

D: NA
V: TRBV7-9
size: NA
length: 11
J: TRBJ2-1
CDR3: CASSASGEQFF
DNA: TGTGCCAGCAGCGCCTCGGGTGAGCAGTTCTTC

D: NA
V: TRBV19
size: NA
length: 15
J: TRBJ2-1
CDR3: CASSAGPRGRNEQFF
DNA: TGTGCCAGTAGTGCGGGACCGCGGGGTAGGAATGAGCAGTTCTTC

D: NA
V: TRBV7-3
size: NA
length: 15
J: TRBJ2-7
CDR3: CASSLIGGGDYEQYF
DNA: TGTGCCAGCAGCTTAATAGGGGGGGGCGACTACGAGCAGTACTTC

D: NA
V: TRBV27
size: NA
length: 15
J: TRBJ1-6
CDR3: CASSLVQGESSPLHF
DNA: TGTGCCAGCAGTTTAGTACAGGGAGAAAGTTCACCCCTCCACTTT

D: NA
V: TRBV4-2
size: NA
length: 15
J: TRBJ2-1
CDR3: CASSQDARQSNEQFF
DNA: TGTGCCAGCAGCCAAGACGCACGACAGAGCAATGAGCAGTTCTTC

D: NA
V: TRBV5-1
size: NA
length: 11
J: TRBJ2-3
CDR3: CASSSEDTQYF
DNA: TGCGCCAGCAGCTCGGAGGATACGCAGTATTTT

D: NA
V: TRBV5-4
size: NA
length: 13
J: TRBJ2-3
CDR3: CASSTVIADTQYF
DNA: TGTGCCAGCAGCACAGTTATCGCCGATACGCAGTATTTT

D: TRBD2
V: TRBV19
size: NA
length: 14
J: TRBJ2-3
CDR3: CASTPGLAVGTQYF
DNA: TGTGCCAGCACCCCGGGACTAGCTGTAGGTACGCAGTATTTT

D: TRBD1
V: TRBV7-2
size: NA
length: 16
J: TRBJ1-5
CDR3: CASSLGDRSFGWPQHF
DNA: TGTGCCAGCAGCTTAGGGGACAGGAGTTTTGGATGGCCCCAGCATTTT

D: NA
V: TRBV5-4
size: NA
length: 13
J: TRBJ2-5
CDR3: CASSPGVQETQYF
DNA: TGTGCCAGCTCTCCCGGGGTCCAAGAGACCCAGTACTTC

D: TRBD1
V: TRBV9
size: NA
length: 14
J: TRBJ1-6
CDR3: CASSTRQGESPLHF
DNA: TGTGCCAGCAGCACCCGACAGGGGGAATCACCCCTCCACTTT

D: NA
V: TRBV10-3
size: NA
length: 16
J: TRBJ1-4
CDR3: CAISEGRGTTNEKLFF
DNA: TGTGCCATCAGTGAAGGGAGGGGCACTACTAATGAAAAACTGTTTTTT

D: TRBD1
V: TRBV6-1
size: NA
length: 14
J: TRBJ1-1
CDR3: CASPGQGLNTEAFF
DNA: TGTGCCAGTCCGGGACAGGGGTTGAACACTGAAGCTTTCTTT

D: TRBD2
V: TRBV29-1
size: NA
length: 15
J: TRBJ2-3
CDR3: CSVGKASGGTDTQYF
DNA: TGCAGCGTTGGCAAGGCTAGCGGGGGCACAGATACGCAGTATTTT

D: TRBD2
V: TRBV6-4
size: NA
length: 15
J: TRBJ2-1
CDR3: CASSDSSGGADEQFF
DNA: TGTGCCAGCAGTGACTCTAGCGGGGGGGCCGATGAGCAGTTCTTC

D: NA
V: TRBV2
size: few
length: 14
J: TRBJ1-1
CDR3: CASSFGQPNTEAFF
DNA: TGTGCCAGCAGTTTCGGACAGCCTAACACTGAAGCTTTCTTT

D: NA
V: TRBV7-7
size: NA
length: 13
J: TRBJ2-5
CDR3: CASSFTGKETQYF
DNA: TGTGCTAGCAGCTTTACAGGGAAAGAGACCCAGTACTTC

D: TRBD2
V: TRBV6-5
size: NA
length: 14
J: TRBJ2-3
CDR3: CASSFSGGADTQYF
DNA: TGTGCCAGCAGTTTTAGCGGGGGGGCGGATACGCAGTATTTT

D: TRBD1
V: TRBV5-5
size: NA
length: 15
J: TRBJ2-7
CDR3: CASSLWGTGAYEQYF
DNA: TGTGCCAGCAGCTTGTGGGGGACAGGGGCCTACGAGCAGTACTTC

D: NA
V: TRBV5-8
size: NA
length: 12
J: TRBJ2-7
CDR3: CASSFSGWEQYF
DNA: TGTGCCAGCAGCTTTTCAGGTTGGGAGCAGTACTTC

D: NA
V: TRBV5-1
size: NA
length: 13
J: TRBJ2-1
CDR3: CASSFLVLDEQFF
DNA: TGCGCCAGCAGCTTCCTAGTCCTCGATGAGCAGTTCTTC

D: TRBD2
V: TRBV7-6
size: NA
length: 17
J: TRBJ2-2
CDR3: CASSLASSGGSTGELFF
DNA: TGTGCCAGCAGCTTAGCATCTAGCGGGGGATCCACCGGGGAGCTGTTTTTT

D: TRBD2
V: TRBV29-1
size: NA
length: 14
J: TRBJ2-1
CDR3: CSASGRLTYNEQFF
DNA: TGCAGCGCTAGCGGGAGACTAACCTACAATGAGCAGTTCTTC

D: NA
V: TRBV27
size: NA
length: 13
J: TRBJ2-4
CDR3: CASSLDGKGIQYF
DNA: TGTGCCAGCAGTTTAGACGGGAAAGGCATTCAGTACTTC

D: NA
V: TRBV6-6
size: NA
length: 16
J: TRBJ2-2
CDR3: CASSYSTQDNTGELFF
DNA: TGTGCCAGCAGTTACTCGACGCAGGATAACACCGGGGAGCTGTTTTTT

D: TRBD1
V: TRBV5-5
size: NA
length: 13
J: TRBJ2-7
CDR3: CASSPGQTYEQYF
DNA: TGTGCCAGCAGCCCGGGACAGACCTACGAGCAGTACTTC

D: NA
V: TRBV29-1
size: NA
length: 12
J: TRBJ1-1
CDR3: CSSWSGETEAFF
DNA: TGCAGCTCTTGGTCGGGTGAGACTGAAGCTTTCTTT

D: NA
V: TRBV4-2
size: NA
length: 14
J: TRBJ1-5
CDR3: CASSQELSNQPQHF
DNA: TGTGCCAGCAGCCAGGAGCTTAGCAATCAGCCCCAGCATTTT

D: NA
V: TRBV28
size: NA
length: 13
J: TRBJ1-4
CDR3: CASSLFQGEKLFF
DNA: TGTGCCAGCAGTTTATTCCAGGGCGAAAAACTGTTTTTT

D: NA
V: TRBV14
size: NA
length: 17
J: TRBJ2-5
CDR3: CASSQEPADSYQETQYF
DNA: TGTGCCAGCAGCCAGGAACCTGCGGACAGTTACCAAGAGACCCAGTACTTC

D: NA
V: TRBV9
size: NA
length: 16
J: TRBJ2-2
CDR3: CASSRTRDIYTGELFF
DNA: TGTGCCAGCAGCCGCACCCGGGACATATACACCGGGGAGCTGTTTTTT

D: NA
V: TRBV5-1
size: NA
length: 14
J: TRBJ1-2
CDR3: CASSLEGRGYGYTF
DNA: TGCGCCAGCAGCCTAGAAGGGAGGGGGTATGGCTACACCTTC

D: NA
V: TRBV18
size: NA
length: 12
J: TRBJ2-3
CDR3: CASSPREDTQYF
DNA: TGTGCCAGCTCACCCCGAGAAGATACGCAGTATTTT

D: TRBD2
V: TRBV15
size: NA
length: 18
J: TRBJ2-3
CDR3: CATSRGLAGGPNTDTQYF
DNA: TGTGCCACCAGCAGAGGACTAGCGGGAGGGCCTAACACAGATACGCAGTATTTT

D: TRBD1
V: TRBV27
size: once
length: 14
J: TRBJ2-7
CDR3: CASSFTGGINEQYF
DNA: TGTGCCAGCAGTTTTACAGGGGGCATCAACGAGCAGTACTTC